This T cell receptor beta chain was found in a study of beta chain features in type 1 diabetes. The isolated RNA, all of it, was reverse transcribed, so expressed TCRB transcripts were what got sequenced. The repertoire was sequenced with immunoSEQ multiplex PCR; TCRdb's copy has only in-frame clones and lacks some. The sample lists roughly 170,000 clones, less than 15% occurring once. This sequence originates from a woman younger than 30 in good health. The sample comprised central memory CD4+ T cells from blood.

The CDR3 here is CASSGLGSGNTIYF. The CDR3 nucleotides are TGTGCCAGCAGCGGACTGGGCTCTGGAAACACCATATATTTT. The chain uses TRBV14 and TRBJ1-3, with D unclear. The CDR3 is made up of 14 amino acids. Trimming left V 5 bases short and J 0 bases short, with 8 bases between. Per the germline V gene, CDR1 is SGHDN and CDR2 is FVKESK.